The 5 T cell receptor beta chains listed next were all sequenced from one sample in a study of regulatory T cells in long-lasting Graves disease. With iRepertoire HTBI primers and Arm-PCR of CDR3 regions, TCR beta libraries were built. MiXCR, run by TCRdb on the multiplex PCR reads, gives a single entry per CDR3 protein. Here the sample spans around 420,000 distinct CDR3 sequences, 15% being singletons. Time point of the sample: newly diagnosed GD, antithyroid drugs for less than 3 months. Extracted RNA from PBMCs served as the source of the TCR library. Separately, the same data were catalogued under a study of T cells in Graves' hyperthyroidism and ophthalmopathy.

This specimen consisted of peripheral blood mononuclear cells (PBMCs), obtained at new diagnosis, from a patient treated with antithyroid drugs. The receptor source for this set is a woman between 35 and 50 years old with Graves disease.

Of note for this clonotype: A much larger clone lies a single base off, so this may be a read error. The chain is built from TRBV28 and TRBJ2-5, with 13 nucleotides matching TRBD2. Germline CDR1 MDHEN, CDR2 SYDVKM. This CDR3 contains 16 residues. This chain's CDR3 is CTSRSILAGGLGTQYF. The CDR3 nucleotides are TGTACCAGCAGATCTATACTAGCGGGAGGGTTAGGGACCCAGTACTTC.

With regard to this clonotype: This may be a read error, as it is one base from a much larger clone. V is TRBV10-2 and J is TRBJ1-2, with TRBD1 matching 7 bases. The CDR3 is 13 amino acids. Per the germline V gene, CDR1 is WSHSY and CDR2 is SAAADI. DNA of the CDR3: TGCGCCAGCAGTGGGGACAGACCCTATGGCTACATCTTC. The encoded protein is CASSGDRPYGYIF.

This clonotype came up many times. The DNA of the CDR3 is TGTGCCAGCAGCCGGACGGATAGCAATCAGCCCCAGCATTTT. It yields the protein CASSRTDSNQPQHF. The chain has TRBV3-1 and TRBJ1-5; no reliable D call. The V gene lost 4 bases and the J gene lost 0 bases, with 7 bases spanning the gap. The CDR3 sequence is 14 residues long. The V gene's germline CDR1 is LGHDT and CDR2 YNNKEL (reference sequence).

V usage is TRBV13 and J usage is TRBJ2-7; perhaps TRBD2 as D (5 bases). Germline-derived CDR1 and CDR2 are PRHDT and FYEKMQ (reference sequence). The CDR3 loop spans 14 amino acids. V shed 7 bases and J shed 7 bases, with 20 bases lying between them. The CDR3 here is CASTGRTVYREQYF. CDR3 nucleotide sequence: TGTGCCAGCACCGGAAGGACTGTCTATCGAGAGCAGTACTTC.

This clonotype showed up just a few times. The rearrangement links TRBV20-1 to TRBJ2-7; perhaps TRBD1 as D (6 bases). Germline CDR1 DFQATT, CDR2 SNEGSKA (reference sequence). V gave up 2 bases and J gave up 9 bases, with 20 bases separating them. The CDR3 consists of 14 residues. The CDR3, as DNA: TGCAGTGCTAGAACTAGGGGGATGACCGAGGTGCAGTACTTC. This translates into CSARTRGMTEVQYF.